Presented here are 31 T cell receptor beta chains from one specimen sequenced in a study of a mutant IDH1 vaccine in newly diagnosed glioma. Antigen specificity for these receptors is unknown. The time point was: week 23, last vaccination. All doses held 300 ug of mutant IDH1 20-mer peptide, with topical imiquimod. The method was immunoSEQ multiplex PCR; TCRdb's version includes in-frame clones alone and lacks a portion of them. Altogether some 80,000 clones are present, approximately 85% being singletons, with the ten largest covering around 0.73%. The material sequenced was PBMCs, taken from a glioma patient whose treatment included an IDH1 peptide vaccine. The receptors derive from a woman aged 45 to 65 with glioma.

The genes are TRBV5-1 and TRBJ1-4; D gene unclear. With 4 bases removed from V and 4 bases from J, the gap between germline ends came to 11 bases. The CDR3 has 14 amino acids. Germline V gene lookup returns CDR1 SGHRS and CDR2 YFSETQ. The CDR3 loop reads CASSRVGSNEKLFF. The CDR3 nucleotides are TGCGCCAGCAGCCGAGTGGGCAGTAATGAAAAACTGTTTTTT.

In this sample, this clone turned up a few times. V is TRBV18 and J is TRBJ1-4; a weak D match, TRBD1 (6 bases). The CDR3 sequence is 14 residues long. Germline loops: CDR1 KGHSH, CDR2 LQKENI. Trimming took 4 bases from V and 8 from J, leaving 14 bases between them. The CDR3 region is CASSLQGGREKLFF. The CDR3 DNA reads as TGTGCCAGCTCACTACAGGGCGGTCGGGAAAAACTGTTTTTT. Combining the CDR3 with reference TRBV18 and TRBJ1-4 gives the whole variable domain NAGVMQNPRHLVRRRGQEARLRCSPMKGHSHVYWYRQLPEEGLKFMVYLQKENIIDESGMPKERFSAEFPKEGPSILRIQQVVRGDSAAYFCASSLQGGREKLFFGSGTQLSVL.

The rearrangement links TRBV29-1 to TRBJ2-7, with TRBD1 matching 9 bases. The CDR3 has 16 amino acids. With 6 bases clipped from V and 2 bases from J, the junction kept 14 bases outside the gene matches. The germline V gene has CDR1 SQVTM and CDR2 ANQGSEA. DNA of the CDR3: TGCAGCGTGGCCTTTCACAGGGGGCTACAAACCTACGAGCAGTACTTC. The encoded protein is CSVAFHRGLQTYEQYF.

The chain has TRBV18 and TRBJ1-1; D is uncertain. This CDR3 contains 15 residues. V was cut by 2 bases and J by 5 bases, with 15 bases left in between. The germline gives CDR1 KGHSH, CDR2 LQKENI. DNA of the CDR3: TGTGCCAGCTCACCAAAAAGCTCCCGGGAAACTGAAGCTTTCTTT. This encodes CASSPKSSRETEAFF. Based on the CDR3 plus reference TRBV18 and TRBJ1-1, the full variable domain is NAGVMQNPRHLVRRRGQEARLRCSPMKGHSHVYWYRQLPEEGLKFMVYLQKENIIDESGMPKERFSAEFPKEGPSILRIQQVVRGDSAAYFCASSPKSSRETEAFFGQGTRLTVV.

This clone was counted once. V usage is TRBV6-5 and J usage is TRBJ2-4; D perhaps matches TRBD2 (5 bases). V shed 6 bases and J shed 7 bases, with 10 bases lying between them. The CDR3 spans 12 residues. Germline V gives CDR1 MNHEY, CDR2 SVGAGI. The CDR3 loop reads CASSEGGNIQYF. The CDR3 nucleotides are TGTGCCAGCAGCGAAGGCGGGAACATTCAGTACTTC.

This chain connects TRBV9 to TRBJ2-2; 7 bases match TRBD2. The germline V gene has CDR1 SGDLS and CDR2 YYNGEE. The CDR3 has 18 residues. V was pared by 0 bases and J by 4 bases, with 12 bases of the junction left unmatched. The CDR3 here is CASSVVWAGEVGTGELFF. The CDR3 region has the DNA TGTGCCAGCAGCGTAGTTTGGGCGGGAGAAGTGGGCACCGGGGAGCTGTTTTTT.

This clone appeared a few times. CDR3 amino acids: CASSVLDLGEQYF. As DNA, the CDR3 is TGTGCCAGCAGCGTACTCGATCTTGGGGAGCAGTACTTC. The gene calls are TRBV2 and TRBJ2-7, with D hard to call. Germline CDR1 and CDR2: SNHLY and FYNNEI. Between the trimmed V and J ends, which lost 6 bases and 7 bases, there was a span of 16 bases. The CDR3 covers 13 residues.

The rearrangement links TRBV5-1 to TRBJ2-2; 8 bases line up with TRBD1. The CDR3 has 17 residues. Germline V CDR1 and CDR2: SGHRS, YFSETQ. The CDR3 sequence is CGSSLSPDRANTGELFF. In DNA, the CDR3 is TGCGGTAGCAGCTTGTCCCCGGACAGGGCGAACACCGGGGAGCTGTTTTTT.

This clone has a single count. This sequence joins TRBV6-5 and TRBJ2-1; D perhaps matches TRBD1 (6 bases). Trimming left V 11 bases short and J 6 bases short, with 11 bases between. The CDR3 consists of 11 residues. Germline assignment: CDR1 MNHEY and CDR2 SVGAGI. The CDR3 DNA is TGTGCCTTTGGGGGCGTCAATGAGCAGTTCTTC. It yields the protein CAFGGVNEQFF.

The chain uses TRBV23-1 and TRBJ2-5; 7 nucleotides agree with TRBD2. TRBV23-1 is placed among ORFs of uncertain function. Germline trimming cut 2 bases from V and 1 base from J; bases unmatched to any gene: 16. CDR3 size: 19 residues. CDR3 sequence reads: CASSQMGRGRAKSQETQYF. CDR3 sequence (DNA): TGCGCCAGCAGTCAAATGGGGAGGGGAAGGGCCAAATCCCAAGAGACCCAGTACTTC.

The V and J genes are TRBV6-1 and TRBJ1-2, with 8 bases aligning to TRBD1. V trimming: 2 bases; J trimming: 2 bases; junction bases outside the gene matches: 4. This CDR3 has 15 residues. The germline V gene has CDR1 MNHNS and CDR2 SASEGT. The CDR3 DNA sequence: TGTGCCAGCAGTGAAACATACAGGGGGAACTATGGCTACACCTTC. Translating it yields CASSETYRGNYGYTF.

The J gene is TRBJ2-3, the V gene TRBV9; 12 bases fit TRBD1. V dropped 0 bases and J dropped 6; count of bases not matched to a gene: 5. Germline CDR1 reads SGDLS; CDR2 reads YYNGEE. The CDR3 is made up of 16 amino acids. CDR3 coding DNA: TGTGCCAGCAGCGTAGTTGGGACAGGGGGCAAGGATACGCAGTATTTT. Translated: CASSVVGTGGKDTQYF.

The chain is built from TRBV7-6 and TRBJ2-1; TRBD2 agrees at 8 bases. V was pared by 8 bases and J by 0 bases, with 6 bases of the junction left unmatched. In germline, CDR1 is SGHVS, CDR2 FNYEAQ. The CDR3 contains 15 residues. The CDR3 spells CASQRSGGSYNEQFF. The CDR3 DNA is TGTGCCAGCCAGCGGAGCGGGGGCTCCTACAATGAGCAGTTCTTC.

V is TRBV4-1 and J is TRBJ2-3; D is uncertain. CDR3 size: 15 residues. V lost 4 bases, J lost 0 bases, and 11 bases lay in between. Germline CDR1 is MGHRA and CDR2 is YSYEKL. This CDR3 reads CASSRGTPSTDTQYF. Written as DNA, the CDR3 is TGCGCCAGCAGCCGGGGAACACCAAGCACAGATACGCAGTATTTT.

The V and J genes are TRBV6-4 and TRBJ2-3; 11 bases are shared with TRBD2. This CDR3 contains 16 residues. In germline, CDR1 is MRHNA, CDR2 SNTAGT. V trimming: 0 bases; J trimming: 3 bases; junction bases outside the gene matches: 2. CDR3 coding DNA: TGTGCCAGCAGTGACTCCGTAGCGGGAGGGACAGATACGCAGTATTTT. This encodes CASSDSVAGGTDTQYF.

V is TRBV27 and J is TRBJ2-3, with a tentative D call TRBD1 (6 bases). The CDR3 has 12 amino acids. Germline V gives CDR1 MNHEY, CDR2 SMNVEV (reference sequence). The germline V and J ends were trimmed by 6 bases and 6 bases, with 10 bases remaining between them. CDR3 nucleotides: TGTGCCAGCAGAAGGGGGTCGGATACGCAGTATTTT. It translates to CASRRGSDTQYF.

This clone has more than one count but fewer than ten. V is TRBV7-2 and J is TRBJ2-7, with D hard to call. V was trimmed by 5 bases and J by 3 bases, leaving 8 bases between them. CDR1 is SGHTA and CDR2 is FQGNSA in the germline V gene. The CDR3 runs to 12 residues. CDR3 in amino acids: CASSLNGYEQYF. DNA of the CDR3: TGTGCCAGCAGCCTCAACGGCTACGAGCAGTACTTC.

This chain joins TRBV18 and TRBJ2-7; no reliable D call. Trimming pared 2 bases from V and 5 bases from J, leaving 10 bases between. CDR3 size: 13 residues. CDR1 is KGHSH and CDR2 is LQKENI in the germline V gene. CDR3 bases: TGTGCCAGCTCACCAACGCCGGTGGACGAGCAGTACTTC. It is translated as CASSPTPVDEQYF.

The chain couples TRBV5-1 to TRBJ2-7; D might be TRBD1 or TRBD2, each matching 7 bases. Germline V lookup: CDR1 SGHRS, CDR2 YFSETQ. The CDR3 is 14 residues long. Trimming left V 4 bases short and J 2 bases short, with 13 bases between. This CDR3 is CASSAQGGAYEQYF. In nucleotides, the CDR3 is TGCGCCAGCAGCGCCCAGGGGGGGGCCTACGAGCAGTACTTC.

This chain links TRBV19 with TRBJ2-6; D is unresolved. The germline CDR1 and CDR2 sequences are LNHDA and SQIVND (reference sequence). Trimming pared 9 bases from V and 1 base from J, leaving 10 bases between. The CDR3 consists of 14 residues. This chain's CDR3 is CASTVPSGANVLTF. The CDR3 nucleotides read TGTGCCAGCACTGTACCTTCTGGGGCCAACGTCCTGACTTTC.

J is TRBJ1-2 and V is TRBV9, with 7 bases fitting TRBD1. This CDR3 is built from 14 residues. J was trimmed by 1 base and V by 4 bases; bases with no gene match: 4. The germline CDR1 and CDR2 sequences are SGDLS and YYNGEE. CDR3 bases: TGTGCCAGCAGCCCTGGGGACAGTAACTATGGCTACACCTTC. It is translated as CASSPGDSNYGYTF.

V gene TRBV18 combines with J gene TRBJ1-2; 8 bases match TRBD1. The CDR3 is 14 residues long. The ends lost 4 bases at V and 3 bases at J; junction bases unmatched: 4. Germline CDR1 is KGHSH and CDR2 is LQKENI. Here the CDR3 reads CASSRTGRDYGYTF. DNA for the CDR3: TGTGCCAGCTCACGGACAGGGAGAGACTATGGCTACACCTTC.

V gene TRBV7-2 combines with J gene TRBJ2-4; D unresolved. V lost 5 bases and J lost 7, with 15 bases in between. CDR1 is SGHTA, CDR2 FQGNSA, per germline. The CDR3 is 14 amino acids. The CDR3 is CASSQNGRSNIQYF. The DNA of the CDR3 is TGTGCCAGCAGCCAAAATGGCAGGTCGAACATTCAGTACTTC.

V gene TRBV15 combines with J gene TRBJ2-2; D possibly corresponds to TRBD1 (6 bases). The CDR3 consists of 14 residues. The V end lost 1 base, the J end lost 7 bases, and 10 bases lay between the germline ends. CDR1 and CDR2 (germline): LNHNV, YYDKDF (reference sequence). CDR3 DNA: TGTGCCACCAGCAGAGTTCAAGGGGGCGGGGAGCTGTTTTTT. Encoded protein: CATSRVQGGGELFF.

This clone occurred once. The rearrangement joins TRBV5-6 to TRBJ2-3; TRBD2 agrees at 12 bases. Germline V gene sequence: CDR1 SGHDT, CDR2 YYEEEE. The CDR3 loop spans 14 amino acids. Trimming cost V 7 bases and J 2 bases; bases outside gene matches: 2. The CDR3 protein is CASRTSGITDTQYF. The CDR3 DNA is TGTGCCAGCCGGACTAGCGGGATCACAGATACGCAGTATTTT.

The rearrangement joins TRBV29-1 to TRBJ2-3; perhaps TRBD2 as D (6 bases). V lost 4 bases and J lost 6, with 20 bases in between. The CDR3 consists of 15 residues. Germline CDR1 is SQVTM and CDR2 is ANQGSEA. CDR3 DNA sequence: TGCAGCGTTGCGCGGCTAGCGTTACTCCACGATACGCAGTATTTT. Its protein is CSVARLALLHDTQYF.

This clone came up many times. The rearrangement uses TRBV7-9 and TRBJ1-4; the D is unclear. This CDR3 has 13 amino acids. Trimming cost V 8 bases and J 7 bases, with 14 bases left between them. Germline V CDR1 and CDR2: SEHNR, FQNEAQ (reference sequence). CDR3 sequence reads: CASGTRRSEKLFF. The DNA of the CDR3 is TGTGCCAGCGGTACGAGACGTAGTGAAAAACTGTTTTTT.

A few counts support this clone. The J gene is TRBJ2-3, the V gene TRBV7-3; D perhaps matches TRBD2 (6 bases). This CDR3 comprises 16 residues. Trimming cost V 1 base and J 6 bases, with 17 bases left between them. In germline, CDR1 is SGHTA, CDR2 FQGTGA. The CDR3 region is CASSLSGGNIRDTQYF. The CDR3 bases are TGTGCCAGCAGCTTAAGCGGCGGGAATATCAGGGATACGCAGTATTTT.

The chain combines TRBV7-2 with TRBJ1-2; weak D call: TRBD1 (5 bases). Per the germline V gene, CDR1 is SGHTA and CDR2 is FQGNSA. The V end was cut by 5 bases, the J end by 3 bases, with 10 bases between. This CDR3 has 13 residues. The DNA of the CDR3 is TGTGCCAGCAGCCCAGGGAATTACTATGGCTACACCTTC. Residues: CASSPGNYYGYTF.

The CDR3 reads CASSPQTSGLLRVRDEQFF. The CDR3 coding sequence is TGTGCCAGCTCACCACAGACTAGCGGGCTCCTACGCGTAAGGGATGAGCAGTTCTTC. The chain carries TRBV18 and TRBJ2-1; 10 bases are shared with TRBD2. After removal of 1 base from V and 8 bases from J, the junction contained 17 bases not matched to a gene. CDR3 length: 19 amino acids. Germline loops: CDR1 KGHSH, CDR2 LQKENI.

This clone was seen a few times. The chain is built from TRBV5-6 and TRBJ1-2, with no clear D. The length of the CDR3 is 12 residues. V lost 0 bases to trimming and J lost 8 bases, with 8 bases between them. CDR1 and CDR2 from the germline V gene are SGHDT and YYEEEE. CDR3 nucleotides: TGTGCCAGCAGCTTGGTCGGAGAAGGCTACACCTTC. Translating gives CASSLVGEGYTF.